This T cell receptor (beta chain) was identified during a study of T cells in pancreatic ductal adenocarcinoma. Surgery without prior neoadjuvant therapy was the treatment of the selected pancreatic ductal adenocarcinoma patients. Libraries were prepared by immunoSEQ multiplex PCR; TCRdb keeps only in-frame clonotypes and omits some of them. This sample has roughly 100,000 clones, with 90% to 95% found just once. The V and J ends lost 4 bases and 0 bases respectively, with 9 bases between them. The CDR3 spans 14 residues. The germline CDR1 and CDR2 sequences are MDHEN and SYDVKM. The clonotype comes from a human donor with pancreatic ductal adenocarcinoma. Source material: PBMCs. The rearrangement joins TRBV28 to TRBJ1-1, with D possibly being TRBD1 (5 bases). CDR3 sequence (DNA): TGTGCCAGCAGTTCCGGGGGGATGAACACTGAAGCTTTCTTT. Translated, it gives CASSSGGMNTEAFF.